One and the same sample provided the 25 T cell receptor beta chains below, sequenced in a study of CD8 T cells in ankylosing spondylitis. TCRdb re-analysed the 5' RACE reads in MiXCR, keeping a single row per CDR3 protein. The data hold approximately 42,000 distinct CDR3 sequences, with about 4% observed a single time. The sequencing sample was made of blood, either unsorted or a sorted T cell fraction (not recorded which). The origin of the receptors is a female donor with ankylosing spondylitis or in good health (not recorded which).

The chain employs TRBV9 and TRBJ2-6; D gene uncertain. Trimming removed 4 bases from V and 1 base from J, with 6 bases in between. Per germline, CDR1 SGDLS and CDR2 YYNGEE. The CDR3 loop spans 14 amino acids. The CDR3 DNA reads as TGTGCCAGCAGCCCGACGTCTGGGGCCAACGTCCTGACTTTC. Translation: CASSPTSGANVLTF.

This clonotype was counted at least ten times. The chain carries TRBV9 and TRBJ2-5; D possibly corresponds to TRBD1 (5 bases). Looked up from germline, CDR1 is SGDLS and CDR2 is YYNGEE. The V gene lost 4 bases and the J gene lost 0 bases, with 10 bases spanning the gap. This CDR3 is built from 14 residues. CDR3 residues: CASSTRQYQETQYF. CDR3 nucleotides: TGTGCCAGCAGCACCCGACAGTACCAAGAGACCCAGTACTTC.

At least ten counts were recorded for this clonotype. The chain employs TRBV9 and TRBJ2-3; 7 nucleotides align to TRBD2. The CDR3 contains 14 residues. Germline lookup yields CDR1 SGDLS and CDR2 YYNGEE. Losses at the gene ends were 1 base for V and 4 bases for J; bases not matched to a gene: 3. CDR3 coding DNA: TGTGCCAGCAGCGTAATGGGGGGGGCAGATACGCAGTATTTT. Translated, it gives CASSVMGGADTQYF.

Many counts were recorded for this clonotype. The chain recombines TRBV9 with TRBJ2-3; perhaps D is TRBD1 or TRBD2 (5 bases each). The germline CDR1 and CDR2 sequences are SGDLS and YYNGEE. V was trimmed by 0 bases and J by 0 bases, leaving 11 bases between them. This CDR3 spans 16 amino acids. In nucleotides, the CDR3 is TGTGCCAGCAGCGTAGTGGGGGAAACTAGCACAGATACGCAGTATTTT. Protein: CASSVVGETSTDTQYF.

This clonotype was observed at least ten times. This sequence joins TRBV9 and TRBJ2-5; 7 positions match TRBD1. This CDR3 contains 16 residues. Unmatched junction bases numbered 17, after V lost 4 bases and J lost 8 bases. Per the germline V gene, CDR1 is SGDLS and CDR2 is YYNGEE. CDR3 bases: TGTGCCAGCAGCCGCCGACAGGGAGCCCCACTCGATACCCAGTACTTC. Amino acid sequence: CASSRRQGAPLDTQYF.

For this clonotype: A single base separates this from a much larger clone, so it may be a read error. The V call is TRBV9, the J call TRBJ1-6; no clear D gene. There are 14 residues in the CDR3. The germline CDR1 and CDR2 sequences are SGDLS and YYNGEE. CDR3 residues: CASSVQITNAPLHF. The CDR3 DNA reads as TGTGCCAGCAGCGTCCAGATTACTAATGCACCCCTCCACTTT.

This clonotype was counted many times. The rearrangement links TRBV9 to TRBJ1-2; D perhaps matches TRBD1 (5 bases). The length of the CDR3 is 14 residues. Per germline, CDR1 SGDLS and CDR2 YYNGEE. Trimming took 4 bases from V and 4 from J, leaving 14 bases between them. The CDR3 DNA sequence: TGTGCCAGCAGCCGTGACAGCCTCAGCTATGGCTACACCTTC. Amino acid sequence: CASSRDSLSYGYTF.

This clonotype was picked up a small number of times. The J gene is TRBJ2-1, the V gene TRBV9; D is undetermined. CDR1 is SGDLS and CDR2 is YYNGEE in the germline V gene. This CDR3 spans 11 amino acids. With 4 bases removed from V and 7 bases from J, the gap between germline ends came to 6 bases. CDR3 DNA: TGTGCCAGCAGCCCGCTTAATGAGCAGTTCTTC. Protein product: CASSPLNEQFF. The whole variable domain, remainder taken from reference TRBV9 and TRBJ2-1, is DSGVTQTPKHLITATGQRVTLRCSPRSGDLSVYWYQQSLDQGLQFLIQYYNGEERAKGNILERFSAQQFPDLHSELNLSSLELGDSALYFCASSPLNEQFFGPGTRLTVL.

This clonotype occurred many times. The genes are TRBV9 and TRBJ1-4; D is uncertain. V was cut by 4 bases and J by 8 bases, with 12 bases left in between. This CDR3 is built from 13 residues. Germline V gene data show CDR1 as SGDLS and CDR2 as YYNGEE. CDR3 sequence reads: CASSLPGSEKLFF. The CDR3 DNA reads as TGTGCCAGCAGCCTCCCCGGTTCGGAAAAACTGTTTTTT.

This clonotype was seen repeatedly, ten times or more. The chain combines TRBV9 with TRBJ1-1; D gene ambiguous. CDR3 length equals 14 residues. Trimming took off 4 bases at V and 4 bases at J, with 14 bases between the two ends. Germline values: CDR1 SGDLS, CDR2 YYNGEE. Here the CDR3 DNA reads TGTGCCAGCAGCACCAGGTGGGGAGGCACTGAAGCTTTCTTT. Its translation: CASSTRWGGTEAFF.

In this sample, this clonotype turned up many times. The CDR3 nucleotides read TGTGCCAGCAGCGAAGGACGGTGGAACACTGAAGCTTTCTTT. This gives the protein CASSEGRWNTEAFF. V and J are TRBV9 and TRBJ1-1; D not certain. The V end lost 3 bases, the J end lost 1 base, and 10 bases lay between the germline ends. This CDR3 comprises 14 residues. Germline V gene sequence: CDR1 SGDLS, CDR2 YYNGEE.

The V gene is TRBV9, the J gene TRBJ2-7, with 7 bases matching TRBD2. The V segment lost 2 bases and the J segment 4 bases; nucleotides outside the gene matches: 9. The CDR3 is 15 residues long. Per the germline V gene, CDR1 is SGDLS and CDR2 is YYNGEE. The CDR3 sequence: CASSVEGTNHYEQYF. CDR3 coding DNA: TGTGCCAGCAGCGTCGAAGGGACTAACCATTACGAGCAGTACTTC.

This clonotype has at least ten counts. This rearrangement joins TRBV9 to TRBJ2-2; a possible D gene is TRBD2 (7 bases). The germline V gene has CDR1 SGDLS and CDR2 YYNGEE. V gave up 0 bases and J gave up 11 bases, with 20 bases separating them. The length of the CDR3 is 16 residues. CDR3 sequence: CASSVGRGGPLEELFF. Here the CDR3 DNA reads TGTGCCAGCAGCGTAGGGCGCGGGGGCCCCTTGGAAGAGCTGTTTTTT.

This clonotype was found many times. The V gene is TRBV9, the J gene TRBJ1-4; D may be TRBD1 (5 bases). Germline V gene sequence: CDR1 SGDLS, CDR2 YYNGEE. The CDR3 totals 16 residues. The germline V and J ends were trimmed by 4 bases and 8 bases, with 21 bases remaining between them. CDR3 sequence: CASSRAPGRSAEKLFF. DNA of the CDR3: TGTGCCAGCAGCAGAGCTCCGGGACGATCGGCCGAAAAACTGTTTTTT. The full variable domain, rest sourced from reference TRBV9 and TRBJ1-4, is DSGVTQTPKHLITATGQRVTLRCSPRSGDLSVYWYQQSLDQGLQFLIQYYNGEERAKGNILERFSAQQFPDLHSELNLSSLELGDSALYFCASSRAPGRSAEKLFFGSGTQLSVL.

This clonotype was recorded at least ten times. V is TRBV9 and J is TRBJ1-5; D ambiguous. Trimming shortened V by 1 base and J by 0 bases, and 5 bases separated the two germline ends. The CDR3 contains 14 residues. Germline CDR1 SGDLS, CDR2 YYNGEE. The DNA of the CDR3 is TGTGCCAGCAGCGTATGGGCTAGCAATCAGCCCCAGCATTTT. Translation gives CASSVWASNQPQHF.

This clonotype was found a few times. The chain joins TRBV9 to TRBJ2-5, with D perhaps matching TRBD2 (6 bases). From germline, CDR1 is SGDLS and CDR2 YYNGEE. This CDR3 comprises 16 residues. With 0 bases removed from V and 2 bases from J, the gap between germline ends came to 14 bases. The CDR3 sequence is CASSVGRLGGQETQYF. CDR3 DNA sequence: TGTGCCAGCAGCGTAGGTCGCTTGGGGGGACAAGAGACCCAGTACTTC. Supplemented by reference TRBV9 and TRBJ2-5, the full variable domain reads DSGVTQTPKHLITATGQRVTLRCSPRSGDLSVYWYQQSLDQGLQFLIQYYNGEERAKGNILERFSAQQFPDLHSELNLSSLELGDSALYFCASSVGRLGGQETQYFGPGTRLLVL.

This clonotype was counted ten times or more. CDR3 DNA sequence: TGTGCCAGCAGCGTAGATGGAGGTGTGGCCTACGAGCAGTACTTC. It codes for CASSVDGGVAYEQYF. The genes are TRBV9 and TRBJ2-7; possible D gene TRBD2, 5 bases. This CDR3 contains 15 residues. Germline-derived CDR1 and CDR2 are SGDLS and YYNGEE. Trimming shortened V by 0 bases and J by 2 bases, and 12 bases separated the two germline ends. Full variable domain (outside the CDR3, taken from reference TRBV9 and TRBJ2-7): DSGVTQTPKHLITATGQRVTLRCSPRSGDLSVYWYQQSLDQGLQFLIQYYNGEERAKGNILERFSAQQFPDLHSELNLSSLELGDSALYFCASSVDGGVAYEQYFGPGTRLTVT.

This clonotype has a count of ten or more. The chain uses TRBV9 and TRBJ2-1, with 9 nucleotides matching TRBD2. Germline CDR1 and CDR2: SGDLS and YYNGEE. The CDR3 has 16 amino acids. V gave up 0 bases and J gave up 0 bases; unmatched junction bases: 1. The CDR3 sequence is CASSVGRGGSYNEQFF. In nucleotides, the CDR3 is TGTGCCAGCAGCGTAGGGCGGGGGGGCTCCTACAATGAGCAGTTCTTC.

At least ten counts were recorded for this clonotype. The chain carries TRBV9 and TRBJ2-3, with unresolved D. Germline assignment: CDR1 SGDLS and CDR2 YYNGEE. V was clipped by 4 bases and J by 6 bases, with 12 bases between them. The CDR3 has 13 residues. The CDR3 protein is CASSPPPGDTQYF. The CDR3 DNA is TGTGCCAGCAGCCCTCCCCCTGGTGATACGCAGTATTTT.

This clonotype was seen at least ten times. This chain joins TRBV9 and TRBJ1-1; a weak D match, TRBD1 (5 bases). This CDR3 region has 14 residues. The germline V and J ends were trimmed by 4 bases and 8 bases, with 18 bases remaining between them. Germline-derived CDR1 and CDR2 are SGDLS and YYNGEE. CDR3 residues: CASSPIGRDGEAFF. In DNA, the CDR3 is TGTGCCAGCAGCCCCATCGGGCGGGACGGGGAAGCTTTCTTT. Variable domain in full (rest from reference TRBV9 and TRBJ1-1): DSGVTQTPKHLITATGQRVTLRCSPRSGDLSVYWYQQSLDQGLQFLIQYYNGEERAKGNILERFSAQQFPDLHSELNLSSLELGDSALYFCASSPIGRDGEAFFGQGTRLTVV.

This clonotype was observed many times. V is TRBV9 and J is TRBJ2-2; TRBD2 is a possible D gene (7 bases). CDR3 length equals 14 residues. Per the germline V gene, CDR1 is SGDLS and CDR2 is YYNGEE. Between the trimmed V and J ends, which lost 3 bases and 4 bases, there was a span of 10 bases. The CDR3 nucleotides read TGTGCCAGCAGCGGGGGGGGGCGCACCGGGGAGCTGTTTTTT. It specifies CASSGGGRTGELFF.

This clonotype was counted ten times or more. The rearrangement uses TRBV9 and TRBJ2-1, with TRBD2 matching 9 bases. The germline CDR1 and CDR2 sequences are SGDLS and YYNGEE. Trimming removed 4 bases from V and 8 bases from J; junction bases left unmatched: 10. This CDR3 region has 15 residues. CDR3 amino acids: CASSTFGGGVYEQFF. The CDR3 nucleotides read TGTGCCAGCAGCACCTTCGGCGGGGGGGTGTATGAGCAGTTCTTC.

This clonotype occurred a few times. The chain recombines TRBV9 with TRBJ2-3; D possibly corresponds to TRBD1 (6 bases). CDR1 and CDR2 from the germline V gene are SGDLS and YYNGEE. This CDR3 contains 15 residues. The germline V and J ends were trimmed by 5 bases and 2 bases, with 15 bases remaining between them. DNA for the CDR3: TGTGCCAGCAGTCGAGATGGGGGCTCCACAGATACGCAGTATTTT. It encodes CASSRDGGSTDTQYF.

There are many counts of this clonotype. The rearrangement uses TRBV9 and TRBJ2-1; D remains ambiguous. CDR3 length: 15 amino acids. Trimming took 3 bases from V and 2 from J, leaving 12 bases between them. Germline V gives CDR1 SGDLS, CDR2 YYNGEE. The DNA for the CDR3 is TGTGCCAGCAGCGAGACGCGTTTGCCCTACAATGAGCAGTTCTTC. Amino acids: CASSETRLPYNEQFF.

The table lists this clonotype with many counts. The chain has TRBV9 and TRBJ1-4; TRBD1 matches at 7 bases. Germline loops: CDR1 SGDLS, CDR2 YYNGEE. V shed 3 bases, J shed 7 bases, and the junction held 9 bases outside the gene matches. This CDR3 comprises 15 residues. The CDR3 DNA is TGTGCCAGCAGCGGACAGGGACAACAGGGTGAAAAACTGTTTTTT. The encoded protein is CASSGQGQQGEKLFF. Full variable domain (outside the CDR3, taken from reference TRBV9 and TRBJ1-4): DSGVTQTPKHLITATGQRVTLRCSPRSGDLSVYWYQQSLDQGLQFLIQYYNGEERAKGNILERFSAQQFPDLHSELNLSSLELGDSALYFCASSGQGQQGEKLFFGSGTQLSVL.